A selection of T cell receptor beta chains follows, all from one sample in a study of blood T cell repertoires in COVID-19. Method: immunoSEQ multiplex PCR; TCRdb's copy keeps in-frame clones and lacks some. Among 100,000 or so clones, around four fifths were seen once, and the ten largest hold approximately 13%. The sample comprised peripheral blood. Every receptor here comes from a human donor in a cohort sampled during active COVID-19. Both conserved end residues are part of each CDR3. Fields, in order: V gene, J gene, clone size, D gene, CDR3 DNA, CDR3 protein. The D gene is left open where the match is weak. Rows give clone size only sometimes, using once, few, many, or a class for an expanded clone.

v_call: TRBV6-5; j_call: TRBJ1-6; clone_size: .; d_call: .; cdr3_nt: TGTGCCAGCAGTTACTCGCACAGGGATTCACCCCTCCACTTT; cdr3_aa: CASSYSHRDSPLHF
v_call: TRBV6-5; j_call: TRBJ1-6; clone_size: .; d_call: .; cdr3_nt: TGTGCCACCCAATACGCACGGGGTTCACCCCTCCACTTT; cdr3_aa: CATQYARGSPLHF
v_call: TRBV5-6; j_call: TRBJ1-3; clone_size: .; d_call: .; cdr3_nt: TGTGCCAGCAGCTTACCGCAGGGCCGCTCTGGAAACACCATATATTTT; cdr3_aa: CASSLPQGRSGNTIYF
v_call: TRBV7-6; j_call: TRBJ1-5; clone_size: .; d_call: TRBD1; cdr3_nt: TGTGCCAGCAGCGATCGGACAGGGAATCAGCCCCAGCATTTT; cdr3_aa: CASSDRTGNQPQHF
v_call: TRBV30; j_call: TRBJ1-2; clone_size: .; d_call: .; cdr3_nt: TGTGCCTGGAGTCGTTATATTCTCGGCTATGGCTACACCTTC; cdr3_aa: CAWSRYILGYGYTF
v_call: TRBV24-1; j_call: TRBJ2-2; clone_size: few; d_call: .; cdr3_nt: TGTGCCACCAGTGATTTGGCGGGGCCCAACACCGGGGAGCTGTTTTTT; cdr3_aa: CATSDLAGPNTGELFF
v_call: TRBV9; j_call: TRBJ2-2; clone_size: .; d_call: .; cdr3_nt: TGTGCCAGCAGCGGCGGGGCCGGACCGAACACCGGGGAGCTGTTTTTT; cdr3_aa: CASSGGAGPNTGELFF
v_call: TRBV10-3; j_call: TRBJ2-7; clone_size: .; d_call: TRBD2; cdr3_nt: TGTGCCATCAGTGAGTCCGGGACTAGCGACCACGAGCAGTACTTC; cdr3_aa: CAISESGTSDHEQYF
v_call: TRBV12-5; j_call: TRBJ2-5; clone_size: .; d_call: TRBD2; cdr3_nt: TGTGCTAGTGGTTTGGGCCAGGGACTAGCGGGGGGAGGAGAGACCCAGTACTTC; cdr3_aa: CASGLGQGLAGGGETQYF
v_call: TRBV7-8; j_call: TRBJ1-2; clone_size: .; d_call: .; cdr3_nt: TGTGCCAGCAGCTTAAGGCAGGGATACTATGGCTACACCTTC; cdr3_aa: CASSLRQGYYGYTF
v_call: TRBV12-3/TRBV12-4; j_call: TRBJ2-2; clone_size: once; d_call: .; cdr3_nt: TGTGCCAGCAGGACCTTCGGGGGCGGGGAGCTGTTTTTT; cdr3_aa: CASRTFGGGELFF
v_call: TRBV5-1; j_call: TRBJ2-3; clone_size: .; d_call: TRBD2; cdr3_nt: TGCGCCAGCAGCCAGGGACTAGCGGGGGCAGGAGATACGCAGTATTTT; cdr3_aa: CASSQGLAGAGDTQYF
v_call: TRBV18; j_call: TRBJ1-5; clone_size: .; d_call: TRBD1; cdr3_nt: TGTGCCAGCTCAGGACAGGGGGCGGGTATCCAGCCCCAGCATTTT; cdr3_aa: CASSGQGAGIQPQHF
v_call: TRBV10-3; j_call: TRBJ1-2; clone_size: once; d_call: .; cdr3_nt: TGTGCCATCAGTTCCCCTGACTATGGCTACACCTTC; cdr3_aa: CAISSPDYGYTF
v_call: TRBV6-4; j_call: TRBJ1-4; clone_size: .; d_call: TRBD1; cdr3_nt: TGTGCCAGCGGACAGGGGGCGCGTAAGAAAAATGAAAAACTGTTTTTT; cdr3_aa: CASGQGARKKNEKLFF
v_call: TRBV4-1; j_call: TRBJ2-6; clone_size: once; d_call: .; cdr3_nt: TGCGCCAGCAGCCAAGCGTCAGGGTTCCCTGGGGCCAACGTCCTGACTTTC; cdr3_aa: CASSQASGFPGANVLTF
v_call: TRBV2; j_call: TRBJ1-2; clone_size: few; d_call: .; cdr3_nt: TGTGCCAGCAGACCATTCACAGGGAGCCCGTCGGGCTACACCTTC; cdr3_aa: CASRPFTGSPSGYTF
v_call: TRBV30; j_call: TRBJ2-1; clone_size: few; d_call: TRBD2; cdr3_nt: TGTGCCTGGAGTACTAGCGGGGGCTACAATGAGCAGTTCTTC; cdr3_aa: CAWSTSGGYNEQFF
v_call: TRBV29-1; j_call: TRBJ1-1; clone_size: few; d_call: TRBD1; cdr3_nt: TGCAGCGGGGACAGGGGGGAGGATAGCACTGAAGCTTTCTTT; cdr3_aa: CSGDRGEDSTEAFF
v_call: TRBV11-2; j_call: TRBJ2-2; clone_size: .; d_call: TRBD1; cdr3_nt: TGTGCCAGCAGCTTAGATGGCAGGGGGCGCGGGGAGCTGTTTTTT; cdr3_aa: CASSLDGRGRGELFF
v_call: TRBV18; j_call: TRBJ2-2; clone_size: once; d_call: .; cdr3_nt: TGTGCCAGCTCACTCTCTCGAGGCAGAAACACCGGGGAGCTGTTTTTT; cdr3_aa: CASSLSRGRNTGELFF
v_call: TRBV13; j_call: TRBJ2-1; clone_size: .; d_call: TRBD2; cdr3_nt: TGTGCCAGCAGCCTCACTAGCGGGGAGCAGTTCTTC; cdr3_aa: CASSLTSGEQFF
v_call: TRBV6-6; j_call: TRBJ2-2; clone_size: .; d_call: .; cdr3_nt: TGTGCCAGCAGTTACCCCACTTTGGACACCGGGGAGCTGTTTTTT; cdr3_aa: CASSYPTLDTGELFF
v_call: TRBV18; j_call: TRBJ2-7; clone_size: few; d_call: TRBD1; cdr3_nt: TGTGCCAGCTCACCACCGTCTCCAGACAGGGGTGGGAGCTCCTACGAGCAGTACTTC; cdr3_aa: CASSPPSPDRGGSSYEQYF
v_call: TRBV6-5; j_call: TRBJ1-4; clone_size: .; d_call: TRBD1; cdr3_nt: TGTGCCAGCAGACCCCGACAGGGGACTAATGAAAAACTGTTTTTT; cdr3_aa: CASRPRQGTNEKLFF
v_call: TRBV2; j_call: TRBJ1-3; clone_size: once; d_call: TRBD1; cdr3_nt: TGTGCCAGCAGCTCTCCGGGACAGGGGCAAGGAAACACCATATATTTT; cdr3_aa: CASSSPGQGQGNTIYF
v_call: TRBV6-5; j_call: TRBJ2-5; clone_size: .; d_call: .; cdr3_nt: TGTGCCAGCAGCCCAAGGTCGGGGACCCAGTACTTC; cdr3_aa: CASSPRSGTQYF
v_call: TRBV5-1; j_call: TRBJ2-3; clone_size: .; d_call: .; cdr3_nt: TGCGCCAGCAGCTTGGCCCCCTACACAGATACGCAGTATTTT; cdr3_aa: CASSLAPYTDTQYF
v_call: TRBV5-3; j_call: TRBJ2-5; clone_size: .; d_call: TRBD2; cdr3_nt: TGTGCCAGAAGCTTCCATAGGTATAGCGGGGGGGAAAGGCAGACCCAGTACTTC; cdr3_aa: CARSFHRYSGGERQTQYF
v_call: TRBV5-1; j_call: TRBJ2-3; clone_size: .; d_call: .; cdr3_nt: TGCGCCAGCAGCCAAATCGGTGGCCAGGGCACAGATACGCAGTATTTT; cdr3_aa: CASSQIGGQGTDTQYF
v_call: TRBV19; j_call: TRBJ1-5; clone_size: few; d_call: TRBD1; cdr3_nt: TGTGCCAGTAGTATCGGGGACAGGGGAGGGGGAGGTCAGCCCCAGCATTTT; cdr3_aa: CASSIGDRGGGGQPQHF
v_call: TRBV6-2/TRBV6-3; j_call: TRBJ2-7; clone_size: .; d_call: .; cdr3_nt: TGTGCCAGCAGTTACTCGAGAGTTGTCAATTCCTACGAGCAGTACTTC; cdr3_aa: CASSYSRVVNSYEQYF
v_call: TRBV18; j_call: TRBJ1-6; clone_size: .; d_call: .; cdr3_nt: TGTGCCAGCTCACCGGGGCCTGGGGATAATTCACCCCTCCACTTT; cdr3_aa: CASSPGPGDNSPLHF
v_call: TRBV4-1; j_call: TRBJ1-4; clone_size: .; d_call: .; cdr3_nt: TGCGCCAGCAGCCGCTCATCCTTAGCGCGAACTAATGAAAAACTGTTTTTT; cdr3_aa: CASSRSSLARTNEKLFF
v_call: TRBV6-5; j_call: TRBJ2-1; clone_size: .; d_call: .; cdr3_nt: TGTGCCAGTTCACCCCACTGGAGCTCCTACAATGAGCAGTTCTTC; cdr3_aa: CASSPHWSSYNEQFF
v_call: TRBV10-3; j_call: TRBJ1-2; clone_size: .; d_call: TRBD1; cdr3_nt: TGTGCCAATCTAGACAGGGGGCAAGGTGGCTACACCTTC; cdr3_aa: CANLDRGQGGYTF
v_call: TRBV5-4; j_call: TRBJ1-2; clone_size: few; d_call: TRBD1; cdr3_nt: TGTGCCAGCAGCTTAAACCAGGGGGGTGCGTCGGGCTACACCTTC; cdr3_aa: CASSLNQGGASGYTF
v_call: TRBV30; j_call: TRBJ2-7; clone_size: .; d_call: TRBD1; cdr3_nt: TGTGCCGGACAGGGGTTCTACGAGCAGTACTTC; cdr3_aa: CAGQGFYEQYF
v_call: TRBV18; j_call: TRBJ1-3; clone_size: .; d_call: .; cdr3_nt: TGTGCCAGCTCACCACAGGCTTCAGCGAACACCATATATTTT; cdr3_aa: CASSPQASANTIYF
v_call: TRBV6-6; j_call: TRBJ1-1; clone_size: once; d_call: .; cdr3_nt: TGTGCCAGCGTGAGAGCGGGGGCAAGGACTGAAGCTTTCTTT; cdr3_aa: CASVRAGARTEAFF
v_call: TRBV6-5; j_call: TRBJ2-7; clone_size: .; d_call: .; cdr3_nt: TGTGCCAGCAATCGGGACACAGGAGGCGAGCAGTACTTC; cdr3_aa: CASNRDTGGEQYF
v_call: TRBV9; j_call: TRBJ2-2; clone_size: .; d_call: .; cdr3_nt: TGTGCCAGCACCATCGGAATCCGGGGCACCGGGGAGCTGTTTTTT; cdr3_aa: CASTIGIRGTGELFF
v_call: TRBV6-5; j_call: TRBJ2-7; clone_size: .; d_call: TRBD1; cdr3_nt: TGTGCCAGCAGGGGGCCGGGACAGGGCTACGAGCAGTACTTC; cdr3_aa: CASRGPGQGYEQYF
v_call: TRBV7-2; j_call: TRBJ1-6; clone_size: .; d_call: .; cdr3_nt: TGTGCCAGCAGCTTCCAACAGGGTGCCAATTCACCCCTCCACTTT; cdr3_aa: CASSFQQGANSPLHF
v_call: TRBV7-2; j_call: TRBJ2-3; clone_size: .; d_call: .; cdr3_nt: TGTGCCAGCAGTTATACCCCGGGGGATACGCAGTATTTT; cdr3_aa: CASSYTPGDTQYF
v_call: TRBV2; j_call: TRBJ2-7; clone_size: .; d_call: .; cdr3_nt: TGTGCCAGCAGTGATGGGGGCGAGGGTCTCGAGCAGTACTTC; cdr3_aa: CASSDGGEGLEQYF
v_call: TRBV5-1; j_call: TRBJ1-2; clone_size: .; d_call: TRBD1; cdr3_nt: TGCGCCAGCAGCTTGACCGCACAGGGGGCGTATGGCTACACCTTC; cdr3_aa: CASSLTAQGAYGYTF
v_call: TRBV15; j_call: TRBJ2-5; clone_size: .; d_call: TRBD2; cdr3_nt: TGTGCCACCAGCAGAGGAAAGCGGGGGATAGAGACCCAGTACTTC; cdr3_aa: CATSRGKRGIETQYF
v_call: TRBV5-1; j_call: TRBJ1-1; clone_size: .; d_call: TRBD1; cdr3_nt: TGCGCCAGCAGCTTCACAGGGGTGGGCACTGAAGCTTTCTTT; cdr3_aa: CASSFTGVGTEAFF
v_call: TRBV6-1; j_call: TRBJ2-1; clone_size: .; d_call: TRBD2; cdr3_nt: TGTGCCAGCAGTTCTAGCGGCAGCTCCTACAATGAGCAGTTCTTC; cdr3_aa: CASSSSGSSYNEQFF
v_call: TRBV7-8; j_call: TRBJ2-7; clone_size: .; d_call: .; cdr3_nt: TGTGCCAGCAGCTTAGTTGGGACAAGGGCCTACGAGCAGTACTTC; cdr3_aa: CASSLVGTRAYEQYF
v_call: TRBV18; j_call: TRBJ1-4; clone_size: .; d_call: .; cdr3_nt: TGTGCCAGCTCACCTTTTAGCGGCACAACTAATGAAAAACTGTTTTTT; cdr3_aa: CASSPFSGTTNEKLFF
v_call: TRBV6-1; j_call: TRBJ2-7; clone_size: .; d_call: .; cdr3_nt: TGTGCCAGCAGTGAGAGTGATCCCTACGAGCAGTACTTC; cdr3_aa: CASSESDPYEQYF